These 14 T cell receptor beta chains were sequenced from one sample in a study of blood T cell repertoires in COVID-19. The table came from immunoSEQ multiplex PCR; TCRdb's copy has only in-frame clones and leaves some out. The sample has more than 25,000 clones, roughly nine tenths seen once; the top ten hold roughly a tenth. The source material was peripheral blood. These receptors came from a man aged 55 to 70 with acute or convalescent COVID-19.

This chain links TRBV7-2 with TRBJ2-4; 11 bases match TRBD2. The CDR3 is 16 residues long. CDR1 and CDR2 (germline): SGHTA, FQGNSA. J lost 0 bases, V lost 5 bases, and 3 bases had no gene match. The CDR3 is CASSLGLAGAKNIQYF. In DNA, the CDR3 is TGTGCCAGCAGCCTAGGACTAGCGGGAGCCAAAAACATTCAGTACTTC.

This chain uses TRBV19 with TRBJ2-1, with 8 bases that match TRBD1. This CDR3 is built from 14 residues. The junction had 1 base not matched to a gene; V was cut back by 6 bases and J by 0 bases. Germline V gene data show CDR1 as LNHDA and CDR2 as SQIVND (reference sequence). The CDR3 is CASSTGGSYNEQFF. Written as DNA, the CDR3 is TGTGCCAGTAGCACAGGGGGCTCCTACAATGAGCAGTTCTTC.

The genes are TRBV4-1 and TRBJ1-1; tentative D call: TRBD1 (5 bases). The germline gives CDR1 MGHRA, CDR2 YSYEKL. The CDR3 sequence is 13 residues long. Trimming shortened V by 6 bases and J by 7 bases, and 15 bases separated the two germline ends. The CDR3: CASSPPGRGEAFF. CDR3 DNA sequence: TGCGCCAGCAGTCCACCAGGGCGTGGTGAAGCTTTCTTT.

This sequence joins TRBV7-2 and TRBJ1-5; 8 positions match TRBD1. CDR1 and CDR2 (germline): SGHTA, FQGNSA. CDR3 length: 13 amino acids. J was trimmed by 9 bases and V by 3 bases; bases with no gene match: 4. The DNA of the CDR3 is TGTGCCAGCAGCTTGGAGACAGGGGCGCCCCAGCATTTT. Protein: CASSLETGAPQHF.

The V and J genes are TRBV29-1 and TRBJ1-1; weak D call: TRBD1 (6 bases). The CDR3 loop spans 12 amino acids. CDR1 SQVTM and CDR2 ANQGSEA come from the germline V gene. V was clipped by 6 bases and J by 1 base, with 9 bases between them. The CDR3 reads CSVLQGNTEAFF. DNA for the CDR3: TGCAGCGTCCTACAGGGGAACACTGAAGCTTTCTTT.

For this clone: The germline gene is not matched at one end of the junction; a read error may be the cause. The V and J genes are TRBV11-2 and TRBJ2-7, with 9 bases matching TRBD1. The germline V gene has CDR1 SGHAT and CDR2 FQNNGV. The CDR3 sequence is 11 residues long. In DNA form, the CDR3 reads TGTGCCAGCAGCTCGGGACAGGGAGAGCACTTC. Translation: CASSSGQGEHF.

The chain links TRBV4-2 to TRBJ1-5, with TRBD1 identical over 9 bases. V lost 1 base and J lost 0; bases outside the gene matches: 4. There are 17 residues in the CDR3. Per the germline V gene, CDR1 is LGHNA and CDR2 is YNFKEQ. The chain's CDR3 is CASSQVQGAYSNQPQHF. For the CDR3, the DNA is TGTGCCAGCAGCCAAGTACAGGGGGCCTATAGCAATCAGCCCCAGCATTTT.

The chain links TRBV5-1 to TRBJ2-5, with 15 nucleotides matching TRBD2. After removal of 5 bases from V and 1 base from J, the junction contained 6 bases not matched to a gene. Germline V gene sequence: CDR1 SGHRS, CDR2 YFSETQ. The CDR3 runs 17 residues. The CDR3 spells CASRPGLAGGLQETQYF. CDR3 sequence (DNA): TGCGCCAGCAGACCGGGACTAGCGGGGGGCCTCCAAGAGACCCAGTACTTC. Full variable domain (missing parts from reference TRBV5-1 and TRBJ2-5): KAGVTQTPRYLIKTRGQQVTLSCSPISGHRSVSWYQQTPGQGLQFLFEYFSETQRNKGNFPGRFSGRQFSNSRSEMNVSTLELGDSALYLCASRPGLAGGLQETQYFGPGTRLLVL.

This sequence joins TRBV5-6 and TRBJ2-5; 12 bases are shared with TRBD2. The CDR3 consists of 16 residues. CDR1 SGHDT and CDR2 YYEEEE come from the germline V gene. With 4 bases clipped from V and 5 bases from J, the junction kept 9 bases outside the gene matches. In nucleotides, the CDR3 is TGTGCCAGCAGCCCGGGGAGCCTAGCGGGAGGGGAGACCCAGTACTTC. This gives the protein CASSPGSLAGGETQYF. The whole variable domain, remainder taken from reference TRBV5-6 and TRBJ2-5, is DAGVTQSPTHLIKTRGQQVTLRCSPKSGHDTVSWYQQALGQGPQFIFQYYEEEERQRGNFPDRFSGHQFPNYSSELNVNALLLGDSALYLCASSPGSLAGGETQYFGPGTRLLVL.

The chain joins TRBV3-1 (or the pseudogene TRBV3-2) to TRBJ1-6; 7 nucleotides align to TRBD1. The junction had 1 base not matched to a gene; V was cut back by 3 bases and J by 2 bases. Germline V gene lookup returns CDR1 LGHDT and CDR2 YNNKEL (reference sequence). CDR3 length: 15 residues. The CDR3, as DNA: TGTGCCAGCAGCCAGACAGGGCCCTATAATTCACCCCTCCACTTT. This translates into CASSQTGPYNSPLHF.

This chain connects TRBV7-9 to TRBJ2-7; 7 bases agree with TRBD2. V shed 5 bases, J shed 3 bases, and the junction held 1 base outside the gene matches. CDR3 length: 12 residues. Germline V CDR1 and CDR2: SEHNR, FQNEAQ (reference sequence). CDR3 loop: CASSPGGYEQYF. CDR3 bases: TGTGCCAGCAGCCCGGGAGGCTACGAGCAGTACTTC.

The chain is built from TRBV7-8 and TRBJ1-1, with 10 positions matching TRBD1. Germline lookup yields CDR1 SGHVS and CDR2 FQNEAQ. The CDR3 consists of 17 residues. The ends lost 3 bases at V and 5 bases at J; junction bases unmatched: 12. CDR3 DNA: TGTGCCAGCAGCTTCTTACTGACAGGGGGCGGTAGGACTGAAGCTTTCTTT. It is translated as CASSFLLTGGGRTEAFF. The variable domain in full, completed from reference TRBV7-8 and TRBJ1-1, reads GAGVSQSPRYKVAKRGQDVALRCDPISGHVSLFWYQQALGQGPEFLTYFQNEAQLDKSGLPSDRFFAERPEGSVSTLKIQRTQQEDSAVYLCASSFLLTGGGRTEAFFGQGTRLTVV.

The chain employs TRBV19 and TRBJ2-7, with 11 bases fitting TRBD2. Germline V gene data show CDR1 as LNHDA and CDR2 as SQIVND (reference sequence). CDR3 length: 18 residues. The junction had 11 bases not matched to a gene; V was cut back by 4 bases and J by 0 bases. The CDR3 protein is CASSTSGLADFSSYEQYF. The CDR3 bases are TGTGCCAGTAGTACTTCGGGACTAGCGGATTTTAGCTCCTACGAGCAGTACTTC.

The chain combines TRBV7-2 with TRBJ1-3; TRBD1 might be the D (5 bases). Germline V gene data show CDR1 as SGHTA and CDR2 as FQGNSA. Trimming took off 1 base at V and 5 bases at J, with 12 bases between the two ends. There are 15 residues in the CDR3. CDR3 region: CASSLEAGSRNTIYF. In nucleotides, the CDR3 is TGTGCCAGCAGCTTAGAAGCAGGGTCCCGAAACACCATATATTTT. Variable domain in full (rest from reference TRBV7-2 and TRBJ1-3): GAGVSQSPSNKVTEKGKDVELRCDPISGHTALYWYRQSLGQGLEFLIYFQGNSAPDKSGLPSDRFSAERTGGSVSTLTIQRTQQEDSAVYLCASSLEAGSRNTIYFGEGSWLTVV.